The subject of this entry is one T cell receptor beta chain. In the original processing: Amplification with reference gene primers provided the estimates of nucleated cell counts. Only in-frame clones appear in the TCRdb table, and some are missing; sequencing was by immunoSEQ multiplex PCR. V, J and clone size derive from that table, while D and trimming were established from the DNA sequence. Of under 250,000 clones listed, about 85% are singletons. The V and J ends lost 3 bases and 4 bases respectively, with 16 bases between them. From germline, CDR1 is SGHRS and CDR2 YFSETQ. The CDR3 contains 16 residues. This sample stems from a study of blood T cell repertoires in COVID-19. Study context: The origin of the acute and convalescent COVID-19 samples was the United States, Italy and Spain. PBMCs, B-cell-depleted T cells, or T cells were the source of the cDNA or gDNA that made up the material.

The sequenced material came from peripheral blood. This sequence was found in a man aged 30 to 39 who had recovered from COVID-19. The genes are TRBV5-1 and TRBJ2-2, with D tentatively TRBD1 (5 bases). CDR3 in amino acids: CASSYPTAPGTGELFF. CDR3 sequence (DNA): TGCGCCAGCAGCTACCCGACAGCCCCGGGCACCGGGGAGCTGTTTTTT.